These 10 T cell receptor beta chains were sequenced from one sample in a study of blood T cell repertoires in COVID-19. Data came from immunoSEQ multiplex PCR; TCRdb stores just in-frame clones and leaves some out. The sample contains 180,000 or so clones, approximately 83% of which appear only once. Sequenced input: peripheral blood. These receptors were collected from a man aged 60 to 69 with acute or convalescent COVID-19.

The rearrangement joins TRBV19 to TRBJ1-2; 8 bases map to TRBD1. The V and J ends lost 2 bases and 4 bases, in that order; junction bases with no gene match: 9. Germline CDR1 reads LNHDA; CDR2 reads SQIVND (reference sequence). The length of the CDR3 is 16 residues. CDR3 DNA sequence: TGTGCCAGTAGTATACGGGCAGGACAGGGTGGCTATGGCTACACCTTC. Translation gives CASSIRAGQGGYGYTF.

The chain recombines TRBV27 with TRBJ2-7, with 7 positions matching TRBD1. Germline V gene lookup returns CDR1 MNHEY and CDR2 SMNVEV (reference sequence). The CDR3 has 14 residues. After removal of 6 bases from V and 2 bases from J, the junction contained 7 bases not matched to a gene. The CDR3 loop reads CASSFDRAAYEQYF. The CDR3 coding sequence is TGTGCCAGCAGCTTCGACAGGGCCGCCTACGAGCAGTACTTC.

The V call is TRBV2, the J call TRBJ1-5, with 10 bases identical to TRBD1. The CDR3 loop spans 14 amino acids. V was clipped by 4 bases and J by 7 bases; unmatched bases: 4. Germline CDR1 reads SNHLY; CDR2 reads FYNNEI. The CDR3, as DNA: TGTGCCAGCAGTGTTGGACAGGGGGGGCAGCCCCAGCATTTT. It codes for CASSVGQGGQPQHF. The full variable domain, rest sourced from reference TRBV2 and TRBJ1-5, is EPEVTQTPSHQVTQMGQEVILRCVPISNHLYFYWYRQILGQKVEFLVSFYNNEISEKSEIFDDQFSVERPDGSNFTLKIRSTKLEDSAMYFCASSVGQGGQPQHFGDGTRLSIL.

The chain uses TRBV10-3 and TRBJ1-1; 8 nucleotides match TRBD1. The CDR3 covers 15 residues. Germline V CDR1 and CDR2: ENHRY, SYGVKD. With 4 bases clipped from V and 4 bases from J, the junction kept 8 bases outside the gene matches. The CDR3 loop reads CAISAQDRGGTEAFF. CDR3 sequence (DNA): TGTGCCATCAGTGCGCAAGACAGGGGTGGCACTGAAGCTTTCTTT.

This chain links TRBV30 with TRBJ1-2; perhaps TRBD1 as D (6 bases). The CDR3 is 14 residues long. Looked up from germline, CDR1 is GTSNPN and CDR2 is SVGIG (reference sequence). Trimming took off 2 bases at V and 8 bases at J, with 18 bases between the two ends. CDR3 DNA sequence: TGTGCCTGGAGTCCACTACAGGGAAGGGCAGGCTACACCTTC. Its protein is CAWSPLQGRAGYTF.

The chain couples TRBV5-4 to TRBJ2-1; 9 bases line up with TRBD2. V dropped 1 base and J dropped 9; count of bases not matched to a gene: 5. The CDR3 sequence is 14 residues long. Germline-derived CDR1 and CDR2 are SGHNT and YYREEE (reference sequence). The CDR3 reads CASSLISGRFEQFF. CDR3 DNA sequence: TGTGCCAGCAGCTTGATTAGCGGGAGATTTGAGCAGTTCTTC. Drawing the rest from reference TRBV5-4 and TRBJ2-1, the complete variable domain is ETGVTQSPTHLIKTRGQQVTLRCSSQSGHNTVSWYQQALGQGPQFIFQYYREEENGRGNFPPRFSGLQFPNYSSELNVNALELDDSALYLCASSLISGRFEQFFGPGTRLTVL.

This clone has only one observation. The rearrangement joins TRBV13 to TRBJ2-7, with D perhaps TRBD2 (5 bases). V was clipped by 0 bases and J by 3 bases, with 9 bases between them. CDR1 is PRHDT, CDR2 FYEKMQ, per germline (reference sequence). The length of the CDR3 is 14 residues. The CDR3 DNA reads TGTGCCAGCAGCTTAGGTATTCGGGGCTACGAGCAGTACTTC. Protein: CASSLGIRGYEQYF.

The chain links TRBV5-8 to TRBJ1-1; D is ambiguous. V dropped 7 bases and J dropped 4 bases, with 14 bases sitting between them. Germline V gene sequence: CDR1 SGHTS, CDR2 YDEGEE. The CDR3 is 13 residues long. The CDR3 is CASRIWAGTEAFF. For the CDR3, the DNA is TGTGCCAGCCGGATTTGGGCAGGCACTGAAGCTTTCTTT. Combining the CDR3 with reference TRBV5-8 and TRBJ1-1 gives the whole variable domain EAGVTQSPTHLIKTRGQQATLRCSPISGHTSVYWYQQALGLGLQFLLWYDEGEERNRGNFPPRFSGRQFPNYSSELNVNALELEDSALYLCASRIWAGTEAFFGQGTRLTVV.

The chain links TRBV10-3 to TRBJ2-5; 9 bases map to TRBD2. The CDR3 has 14 residues. V shed 3 bases and J 5 bases; nucleotides not matched to a gene: 4. Per germline, CDR1 ENHRY and CDR2 SYGVKD. CDR3 sequence: CAISDGGRVETQYF. CDR3 nucleotides: TGTGCCATCAGTGATGGCGGGAGGGTGGAGACCCAGTACTTC.

The V gene is TRBV7-4, the J gene TRBJ1-1; 7 nucleotides match TRBD1. Trimming took 1 base from V and 4 from J; bases not matched to a gene: 12. This CDR3 comprises 17 residues. Germline V lookup: CDR1 SGHVT, CDR2 SQSDAQ. The CDR3 spells CASSLGKGALLGTEAFF. CDR3 DNA: TGTGCCAGCAGCTTAGGGAAGGGGGCTCTCCTGGGCACTGAAGCTTTCTTT. The full variable domain, completed using reference TRBV7-4 and TRBJ1-1, is GAGVSQSPRYKVAKRGRDVALRCDSISGHVTLYWYRQTLGQGSEVLTYSQSDAQRDKSGRPSGRFSAERPERSVSTLKIQRTEQGDSAVYLCASSLGKGALLGTEAFFGQGTRLTVV.